A single sample is the source of the 11 T cell receptor beta chains below, sequenced in a study of cytomegalovirus exposure and HLA in healthy donors (dated by TCRdb to about 2017). Library generation was performed with the immunoSEQ multiplex PCR assay. For the multiplex PCR, a mixture combining 60 forward primers for TCR Vbeta segments and 13 reverse primers for TCR Jbeta segments was used. The source is immuneACCESS, and TCRdb retained only in-frame sequences with V and J called. Part of the clones is not carried over; for the studies checked, unresolved V genes explain less than half of this, and the remainder is unexplained. The sample table holds some 76,000 clones. The biggest ten clones account for roughly 0.89% of the sample. Specimen: PBMCs. All receptors come from a boy younger than 18 in good health and CMV-seronegative.

This chain uses TRBV5-6 with TRBJ2-7, with TRBD1 matching over 11 bases. Trimming at V came to 3 bases and at J to 3 bases, leaving 5 bases not matched to a gene. CDR1 and CDR2 (germline): SGHDT, YYEEEE. The CDR3 has 15 amino acids. The CDR3 coding sequence is TGTGCCAGCAGCTCGACCGGGACAGGGGGCTACGAGCAGTACTTC. It yields the protein CASSSTGTGGYEQYF.

The chain links TRBV7-9 to TRBJ2-3; D is unclear. The CDR3 is 14 residues long. Germline V gene lookup returns CDR1 SEHNR and CDR2 FQNEAQ (reference sequence). The germline V and J ends were trimmed by 2 bases and 2 bases, with 8 bases remaining between them. CDR3 bases: TGTGCCAGCAGCTTACATTTGGCCACAGATACGCAGTATTTT. Its protein is CASSLHLATDTQYF.

This chain links TRBV25-1 with TRBJ1-5, with D maybe TRBD1 (5 bases). This CDR3 spans 14 amino acids. The V end was cut by 6 bases, the J end by 1 base, with 10 bases between. The V gene's germline CDR1 is MGHDK and CDR2 SYGVNS. CDR3 residues: CASRGLGSNQPQHF. The CDR3 DNA reads TGTGCCAGCAGGGGGCTGGGAAGCAATCAGCCCCAGCATTTT.

The chain recombines TRBV30 with TRBJ2-7, with D unresolved. Per germline, CDR1 GTSNPN and CDR2 SVGIG (reference sequence). CDR3 size: 12 residues. Trimming took off 1 base at V and 4 bases at J, with 8 bases between the two ends. CDR3: CAWSAAGYEQYF. DNA of the CDR3: TGTGCCTGGAGTGCGGCAGGATACGAGCAGTACTTC. Full variable domain (rest looked up from reference TRBV30 and TRBJ2-7): SQTIHQWPATLVQPVGSPLSLECTVEGTSNPNLYWYRQAAGRGLQLLFYSVGIGQISSEVPQNLSASRPQDRQFILSSKKLLLSDSGFYLCAWSAAGYEQYFGPGTRLTVT.

The chain couples TRBV4-3 to TRBJ2-1, with 11 bases identical to TRBD1. Germline V lookup: CDR1 LGHNA, CDR2 YSLEER. CDR3 length: 15 amino acids. Trimming took 4 bases from V and 10 from J; bases not matched to a gene: 9. This chain's CDR3 is CASSPDGQGALEQFF. The CDR3 nucleotides are TGCGCCAGCAGCCCAGACGGACAGGGGGCGTTGGAGCAGTTCTTC.

J is TRBJ2-2 and V is TRBV19; possible D gene TRBD2, 6 bases. Between the trimmed V and J ends, which lost 7 bases and 5 bases, there was a span of 17 bases. This CDR3 region has 15 residues. Germline CDR1 and CDR2: LNHDA and SQIVND (reference sequence). CDR3 in amino acids: CASNSGGPVTGELFF. The CDR3 DNA reads as TGTGCCAGTAATAGCGGAGGGCCGGTAACCGGGGAGCTGTTTTTT.

This rearrangement joins TRBV7-2 to TRBJ2-4; tentatively, D is TRBD2 (7 bases). The CDR3 totals 17 residues. V gave up 1 base and J gave up 0 bases, with 13 bases separating them. CDR1 SGHTA and CDR2 FQGNSA come from the germline V gene. CDR3: CASSLVGGRLAKNIQYF. In DNA form, the CDR3 reads TGTGCCAGCAGCTTAGTGGGGGGGCGGTTAGCCAAAAACATTCAGTACTTC.

This chain uses TRBV7-8 with TRBJ1-3; D is unresolved. Germline V gives CDR1 SGHVS, CDR2 FQNEAQ. This CDR3 region has 12 residues. V lost 5 bases, J lost 2 bases, and 4 bases lay in between. The CDR3 sequence is CASSPTGNTIYF. The CDR3 DNA reads TGTGCCAGCAGCCCCACTGGAAACACCATATATTTT.

J is TRBJ1-1 and V is TRBV29-1; the D is unclear. The V end lost 4 bases, the J end lost 5 bases, and 20 bases lay between the germline ends. Per the germline V gene, CDR1 is SQVTM and CDR2 is ANQGSEA. There are 15 residues in the CDR3. The CDR3 sequence: CSVVRRVEAATEAFF. The CDR3 DNA reads as TGCAGCGTTGTCCGCCGCGTAGAAGCCGCGACTGAAGCTTTCTTT.

The chain is built from TRBV7-9 and TRBJ2-2, with D possibly being TRBD2 (5 bases). The V gene lost 3 bases and the J gene lost 3 bases, with 14 bases spanning the gap. The CDR3 is 16 amino acids. Germline V CDR1 and CDR2: SEHNR, FQNEAQ (reference sequence). The CDR3 loop is CASSLHVVEDTGELFF. DNA for the CDR3: TGTGCCAGCAGCTTGCATGTTGTGGAGGACACCGGGGAGCTGTTTTTT.

The V call is TRBV19, the J call TRBJ1-2, with D possibly being TRBD1 (6 bases). The V and J ends lost 6 bases and 4 bases respectively, with 15 bases between them. CDR3 size: 14 residues. Per the germline V gene, CDR1 is LNHDA and CDR2 is SQIVND (reference sequence). CDR3 nucleotide sequence: TGTGCCAGTAGCGAACGAGGCAGGGGCTATGGCTACACCTTC. Translation gives CASSERGRGYGYTF.